Detailed here is one T cell receptor beta chain. What it binds is unknown. CDR3 length: 14 residues. V lost 6 bases to trimming and J lost 6 bases, with 20 bases between them. Germline V gene data show CDR1 as DFQATT and CDR2 as SNEGSKA (reference sequence). Individual cDNA molecules carried attached unique molecular identifiers. TCRdb re-called the 5' RACE reads with MiXCR, one entry per CDR3 protein. Among 57,000 or so distinct CDR3 sequences listed, 12% were seen once. This record belongs to a study of early T cells in non-severe SARS-CoV-2 infection. On the study more broadly: Bulk RNA from unsorted whole blood was sequenced; chains were unpaired. Findings and limits, study-wide: Private and CD4 specificities were missed by VDJdb matching, skewed to anti-spike CD8.

This clonotype was sampled from an adult who was a healthcare worker with PCR-confirmed SARS-CoV-2 infection or an uninfected control (not recorded which). The donor label of this sample is uncertain. The chain combines TRBV20-1 with TRBJ1-2; no firm D call. Material: whole blood, obtained at baseline. CDR3 sequence: CSATGGPWIDGYTF. CDR3 nucleotides: TGCAGTGCCACCGGCGGGCCGTGGATTGATGGCTACACCTTC.